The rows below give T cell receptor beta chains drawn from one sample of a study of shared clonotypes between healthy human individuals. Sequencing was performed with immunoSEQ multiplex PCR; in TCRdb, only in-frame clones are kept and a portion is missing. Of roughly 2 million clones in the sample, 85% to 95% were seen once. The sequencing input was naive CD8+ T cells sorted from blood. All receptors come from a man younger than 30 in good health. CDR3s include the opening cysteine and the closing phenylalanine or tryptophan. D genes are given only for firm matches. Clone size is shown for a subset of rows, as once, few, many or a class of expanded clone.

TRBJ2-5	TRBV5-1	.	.	CASSLGGQETQYF	TGCGCCAGCAGCTTGGGAGGCCAAGAGACCCAGTACTTC
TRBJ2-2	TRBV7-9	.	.	CASSFLEGGYTGELFF	TGTGCCAGCAGCTTCCTCGAAGGGGGGTACACCGGGGAGCTGTTTTTT
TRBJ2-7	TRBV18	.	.	CASSPNSNSYEQYF	TGTGCCAGCTCACCTAACAGTAACTCCTACGAGCAGTACTTC
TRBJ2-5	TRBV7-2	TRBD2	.	CASSPWTSGSGETQYF	TGTGCCAGCAGCCCCTGGACTAGCGGGAGTGGGGAGACCCAGTACTTC
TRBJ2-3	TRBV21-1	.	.	CASRETGGTDTQYF	TGTGCCAGCAGAGAGACAGGGGGCACAGATACGCAGTATTTT
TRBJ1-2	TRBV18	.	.	CASSPNIGTNTNYGYTF	TGTGCCAGCTCACCAAATATCGGGACAAATACTAACTATGGCTACACCTTC
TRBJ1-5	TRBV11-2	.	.	CASSPYPGQASNQPQHF	TGTGCCAGCAGCCCATACCCCGGCCAGGCCTCCAATCAGCCCCAGCATTTT
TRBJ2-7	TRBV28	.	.	CASALGGEGYEQYF	TGTGCCAGCGCCTTGGGAGGCGAGGGCTACGAGCAGTACTTC
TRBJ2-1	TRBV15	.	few	CATTSVSYNEQFF	TGTGCCACCACTAGCGTTTCCTACAATGAGCAGTTCTTC
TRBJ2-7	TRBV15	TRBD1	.	CATSKGQGVPYEQYF	TGTGCCACCAGCAAGGGACAGGGGGTTCCCTACGAGCAGTACTTC
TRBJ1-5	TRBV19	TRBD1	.	CASSMQGAGQPQHF	TGTGCCAGTAGTATGCAGGGGGCAGGTCAGCCCCAGCATTTT
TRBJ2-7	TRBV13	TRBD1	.	CASSSRTGGRKGDEQYF	TGTGCCAGCAGCTCCCGGACAGGGGGCCGCAAGGGGGACGAGCAGTACTTC
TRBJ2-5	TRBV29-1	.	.	CSVSGTIVIETQYF	TGCAGCGTTTCCGGGACAATAGTAATAGAGACCCAGTACTTC